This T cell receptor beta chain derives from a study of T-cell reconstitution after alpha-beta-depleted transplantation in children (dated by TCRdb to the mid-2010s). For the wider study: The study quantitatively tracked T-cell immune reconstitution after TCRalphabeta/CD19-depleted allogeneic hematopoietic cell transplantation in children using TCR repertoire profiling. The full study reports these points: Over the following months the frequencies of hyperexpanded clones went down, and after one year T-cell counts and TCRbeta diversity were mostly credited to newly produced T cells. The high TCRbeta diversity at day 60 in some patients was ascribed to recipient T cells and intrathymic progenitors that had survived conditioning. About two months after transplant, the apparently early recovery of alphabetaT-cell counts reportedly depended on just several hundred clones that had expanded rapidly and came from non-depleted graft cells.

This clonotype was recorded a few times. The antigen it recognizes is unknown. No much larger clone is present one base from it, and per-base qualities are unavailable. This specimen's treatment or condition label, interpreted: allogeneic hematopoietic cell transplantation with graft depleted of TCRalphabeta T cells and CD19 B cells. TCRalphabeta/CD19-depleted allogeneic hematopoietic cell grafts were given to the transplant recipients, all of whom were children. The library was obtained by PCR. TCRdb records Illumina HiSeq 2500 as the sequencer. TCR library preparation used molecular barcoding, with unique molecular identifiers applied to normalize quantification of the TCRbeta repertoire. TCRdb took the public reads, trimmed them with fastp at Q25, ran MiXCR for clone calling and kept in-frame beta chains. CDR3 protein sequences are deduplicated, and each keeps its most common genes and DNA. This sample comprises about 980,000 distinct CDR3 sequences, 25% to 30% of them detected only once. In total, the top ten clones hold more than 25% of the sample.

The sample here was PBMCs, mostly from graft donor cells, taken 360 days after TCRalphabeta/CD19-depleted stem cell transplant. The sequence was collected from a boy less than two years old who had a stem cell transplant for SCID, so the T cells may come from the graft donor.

CDR3 loop: CSANRGAGTTNYEQYF. The DNA sequence follows: TGCAGTGCTAACAGGGGAGCCGGGACCACCAACTACGAGCAGTACTTC. Rearrangement joined TRBV20-1 to TRBJ2-7; 7 middle bases align to TRBD1. The CDR3 contains 16 residues, cysteine and phenylalanine counted. Left in the record is the CDR3 DNA by itself, 48 bases read in frame from the first base. Per the germline V gene (reference sequence), DFQATT is the CDR1 and SNEGSKA is the CDR2. Clipping removes 4 bases from V and 3 bases from J, with 15 as the unmatched junction base count.